Given below is one T cell receptor beta chain in context. The antigen is not known. V lost 3 bases, J lost 0 bases, and 2 bases stayed unmatched. The CDR3 has 15 residues. The germline CDR1 and CDR2 sequences are SGHVS and FNYEAQ. This record comes from a study of T cell repertoires in cytomegalovirus infection. About the research overall: Carrying CMV and the relevant HLA type showed in public TCR beta signatures. Study results and caveats: People with CMV and the relevant HLA were identified by cumulative public TCR beta family frequency.

A single record per CDR3 protein comes from TCRdb applying MiXCR to the reads. The table includes approximately 200,000 distinct CDR3 sequences, roughly 23% detected once. This clonotype originated in a human donor in good health (CMV status not recorded). Some clones in this sample may be carry-over from other donors' samples. This rearrangement joins TRBV7-6 to TRBJ2-1, with 7 bases identical to TRBD1. Sequencing used CD8+ T cells from PBMCs. The CDR3 DNA reads as TGTGCCAGCAGCTTCCGGGACAGCTCCTACAATGAGCAGTTCTTC. Amino acids: CASSFRDSSYNEQFF.